Described below is a single T cell receptor beta chain sequence and its context. The sample originates from a study of blood T cell repertoires in COVID-19. Sequencing was performed with immunoSEQ multiplex PCR; in TCRdb, only in-frame clones are kept and a portion is missing. The table lists about 75,000 clones, roughly 90% of them singletons, with approximately 2.5% in the top ten. The germline V gene has CDR1 SGDLS and CDR2 YYNGEE. This CDR3 is 15 amino acids long. The J segment lost 7 bases and the V segment lost 0 bases, leaving 6 bases of the junction unmatched. The sample was peripheral blood. This clonotype was obtained from a human donor in a cohort sampled during active COVID-19. The chain is built from TRBV9 and TRBJ2-1, with 8 bases identical to TRBD2. The CDR3 loop is CASSVAGGPRNEQFF. CDR3 nucleotides: TGTGCCAGCAGCGTAGCGGGAGGGCCGAGAAATGAGCAGTTCTTC.